This T cell receptor (beta chain) was identified in a study of patients and donors after allogeneic stem cell transplantation. Many counts were recorded for this clonotype. CDR3 length equals 15 residues. The V gene's germline CDR1 is MNHEY and CDR2 SVGAGI. The V gene lost 0 bases and the J gene lost 2 bases, with 11 bases spanning the gap. TCRdb reprocessed the RT-PCR reads via MiXCR and lists one record per CDR3 protein. The top ten hold under 14% of the sample, which has approximately 250,000 distinct CDR3 sequences, around an eighth seen once. The sample consisted of blood, either unsorted or a sorted T cell fraction (not recorded which). The sequence was obtained from a human donor who was either an allogeneic HSCT recipient or a stem cell or donor lymphocyte infusion donor (not recorded which). It is not recorded whose cells these are; they may come from a transplant donor. V gene TRBV6-5 combines with J gene TRBJ2-7; weak D call: TRBD1 (6 bases). DNA for the CDR3: TGTGCCAGCAGTTACTCAGGGACACTTCCCTACGAGCAGTACTTC. Residues: CASSYSGTLPYEQYF.